The clone carrying this TCR beta chain was counted many times. The antigen is undetermined. This specimen belongs to a study of T cells in Graves' hyperthyroidism and ophthalmopathy. Study-wide results and caveats: In validation, the model predicted ophthalmopathy. These predictions came a median about 6.2 months before onset. A model of 13 V-J pairs discriminated ophthalmopathy from stable hyperthyroidism.

A patient was excluded if there was uncontrolled infection, other autoimmune disease, pregnancy or lactation. Thyroid ultrasound, orbital computed tomography, clinical symptoms, and serum thyroxine and TRAb underpinned diagnoses. V was shortened by 6 bases and J by 0 bases, with 12 bases between the two germline ends. This CDR3 contains 14 residues. From RNA transcripts, TCR beta CDR3 regions were amplified. Researchers ran a first-round RT-PCR on the TCR CDR3 using the HTBI primer set. From the multiplex PCR reads, TCRdb called clonotypes with MiXCR, one entry per CDR3 protein. This sample has some 420,000 distinct CDR3 sequences; roughly 15% occur once, and the top ten carry approximately 5.3%.

The genes are TRBV12-3 or TRBV12-4 and TRBJ2-7; no firm D call. The sequenced material came from blood. The TCR sequence derives from a woman aged 18-35 years with Graves' hyperthyroidism. CDR3 amino acids: CASSGPSASYEQYF. DNA of the CDR3: TGTGCCAGCAGCGGGCCGAGCGCCTCCTACGAGCAGTACTTC.